Below, 19 T cell receptor beta chains from the same sample are listed, as sequenced in a study of T-cell memory formation after mild COVID-19. A single record per CDR3 protein comes from TCRdb applying MiXCR to the 5' RACE reads. Here the sample spans 470,000 or so distinct CDR3 sequences, around a quarter being singletons. The sequenced material came from PBMCs or a T cell subset sorted from them (not recorded which). Every receptor here comes from an adult woman who had mild COVID-19 (a few samples of this study predate the infection). Cell type and time point are not known.

This clonotype was detected ten times or more. The gene calls are TRBV7-8 and TRBJ2-7; D gene unclear. The CDR3 loop spans 12 amino acids. CDR1 SGHVS and CDR2 FQNEAQ come from the germline V gene. Trimming left V 0 bases short and J 3 bases short, with 3 bases between. In DNA, the CDR3 is TGTGCCAGCAGCTTAGCGCTCTACGAGCAGTACTTC. Its protein product is CASSLALYEQYF.

This chain connects TRBV5-8 to TRBJ2-5; 7 bases are a match to TRBD1. The length of the CDR3 is 14 residues. The trim removed 4 bases at V and 5 bases at J, leaving 8 bases unmatched. CDR1 and CDR2 from the germline V gene are SGHTS and YDEGEE. The CDR3 DNA sequence: TGTGCCAGCAGCGTCCAGGGGGTGGGGGAGACCCAGTACTTC. Residues: CASSVQGVGETQYF.

The J gene is TRBJ1-6, the V gene TRBV12-3 or TRBV12-4; no clear D gene. The CDR3 is 13 residues long. V lost 10 bases and J 7 bases, leaving 14 bases between the germline ends. The DNA of the CDR3 is TGTGCCACAGCCCCCGCGGGAAATTCACCCCTCCACTTT. As protein: CATAPAGNSPLHF.

This clonotype was observed a few times. The chain is built from TRBV9 and TRBJ2-7; TRBD1 aligns across 9 bases. CDR1 and CDR2 (germline): SGDLS, YYNGEE. This CDR3 spans 17 amino acids. Trimming took 0 bases from V and 0 from J; bases not matched to a gene: 7. CDR3 in DNA: TGTGCCAGCAGCGTAGCGAAAGGACAGGGGAGCTCCTACGAGCAGTACTTC. This encodes CASSVAKGQGSSYEQYF.

This clonotype was seen a handful of times. V is TRBV7-9 and J is TRBJ2-1; TRBD2 agrees at 8 bases. The length of the CDR3 is 17 residues. Unmatched junction bases numbered 17, after V lost 5 bases and J lost 8 bases. In germline, CDR1 is SEHNR, CDR2 FQNEAQ (reference sequence). Here the CDR3 reads CASSPIGLAALRYEQFF. CDR3 in DNA: TGTGCCAGCAGCCCCATCGGACTAGCCGCATTAAGATATGAGCAGTTCTTC.

The chain employs TRBV30 and TRBJ2-2; 15 bases are a match to TRBD2. J gave up 5 bases and V 3 bases, and 10 bases lay outside the gene matches. Germline V lookup: CDR1 GTSNPN, CDR2 SVGIG (reference sequence). The CDR3 contains 18 residues. The DNA of the CDR3 is TGTGCCTGGAGAGGTTCGGGACTAGCGGGAGGTCGAACCGGGGAGCTGTTTTTT. Encoded protein: CAWRGSGLAGGRTGELFF.

This clonotype occurred a few times. The chain is built from TRBV15 and TRBJ2-2, with a possible D match to TRBD1 (6 bases). This CDR3 is built from 16 residues. The ends were cut back, 4 bases at V and 5 bases at J, with 17 bases in the middle. CDR1 is LNHNV, CDR2 YYDKDF, per germline (reference sequence). CDR3 sequence reads: CATSKVLQGITGELFF. The CDR3 DNA sequence: TGTGCCACCAGCAAAGTTTTACAGGGAATTACCGGGGAGCTGTTTTTT.

This clonotype was recorded a few times. V usage is TRBV5-1 and J usage is TRBJ2-3; 9 positions agree with TRBD2. Trimming cost V 2 bases and J 5 bases; bases outside gene matches: 6. The CDR3 sequence is 15 residues long. Per the germline V gene, CDR1 is SGHRS and CDR2 is YFSETQ. CDR3 loop: CASSLAGGSGDTQYF. The CDR3 coding sequence is TGCGCCAGCAGCTTAGCGGGGGGCTCGGGAGATACGCAGTATTTT.

The chain combines TRBV28 with TRBJ1-1; D uncertain. The V gene's germline CDR1 is MDHEN and CDR2 SYDVKM. The CDR3 spans 14 residues. The V gene lost 9 bases and the J gene lost 1 base, with 15 bases spanning the gap. The CDR3 DNA reads as TGTGCCAGTTGCCGGACGTCTAAGAACACTGAAGCTTTCTTT. Protein sequence: CASCRTSKNTEAFF.

The V gene is TRBV7-2, the J gene TRBJ2-7; no clear D. The V gene's germline CDR1 is SGHTA and CDR2 FQGNSA. The V and J ends lost 2 bases and 5 bases respectively, with 13 bases between them. This CDR3 region has 14 residues. The CDR3 region is CASSLYGCKDEQYF. In DNA, the CDR3 is TGTGCCAGCAGCTTATACGGGTGTAAGGACGAGCAGTACTTC.

The chain uses TRBV5-1 and TRBJ2-3; 11 bases fit TRBD2. The length of the CDR3 is 19 residues. CDR1 SGHRS and CDR2 YFSETQ come from the germline V gene. With 0 bases clipped from V and 0 bases from J, the junction kept 9 bases outside the gene matches. For the CDR3, the DNA is TGCGCCAGCAGCTTGGCGGCTAGCGGGGGGCCATCTAGCACAGATACGCAGTATTTT. As protein: CASSLAASGGPSSTDTQYF. The full variable domain, rest sourced from reference TRBV5-1 and TRBJ2-3, is KAGVTQTPRYLIKTRGQQVTLSCSPISGHRSVSWYQQTPGQGLQFLFEYFSETQRNKGNFPGRFSGRQFSNSRSEMNVSTLELGDSALYLCASSLAASGGPSSTDTQYFGPGTRLTVL.

This clonotype came up a few times. The V gene is TRBV5-6, the J gene TRBJ2-5; D possibly uses TRBD1 or TRBD2 (5 bases each). Trimming took 3 bases from V and 5 from J, leaving 8 bases between them. Germline V lookup: CDR1 SGHDT, CDR2 YYEEEE. This CDR3 has 12 residues. CDR3 region: CASSWGPETQYF. Here the CDR3 DNA reads TGTGCCAGCAGCTGGGGACCCGAGACCCAGTACTTC. Drawing the rest from reference TRBV5-6 and TRBJ2-5, the complete variable domain is DAGVTQSPTHLIKTRGQQVTLRCSPKSGHDTVSWYQQALGQGPQFIFQYYEEEERQRGNFPDRFSGHQFPNYSSELNVNALLLGDSALYLCASSWGPETQYFGPGTRLLVL.

CDR3 residues: CASSYAGAWTEAFF. For the CDR3, the DNA is TGTGCCAGCAGTTACGCAGGGGCTTGGACTGAAGCTTTCTTT. This sequence joins TRBV6-5 and TRBJ1-1; D may be TRBD1 (6 bases). V lost 2 bases and J 5 bases, leaving 12 bases between the germline ends. CDR3 length equals 14 residues. Germline values: CDR1 MNHEY, CDR2 SVGAGI.

This clonotype was picked up a small number of times. The chain recombines TRBV24-1 with TRBJ2-5; 7 positions match TRBD1. The CDR3 is 14 amino acids. V trimming: 1 base; J trimming: 7 bases; junction bases outside the gene matches: 5. The germline V gene encodes CDR1 KGHDR and CDR2 SFDVKD. This CDR3 is CATSDFGQEVTQYF. The CDR3 nucleotides read TGTGCCACCAGTGATTTCGGACAGGAGGTGACCCAGTACTTC.

The chain uses TRBV6-2 or TRBV6-3 and TRBJ2-4; 14 bases are shared with TRBD2. There are 14 residues in the CDR3. Germline values: CDR1 MNHEY, CDR2 SVGEGT. V shed 6 bases and J 7 bases; nucleotides not matched to a gene: 2. CDR3 nucleotide sequence: TGTGCCAGCAGAGGGACTAGCGGGAGCAACATTCAGTACTTC. This gives the protein CASRGTSGSNIQYF.

The DNA of the CDR3 is TGCAGTGCTCAGGACAGGGTCGGAGGCTACACCTTC. This codes for CSAQDRVGGYTF. The chain carries TRBV20-1 and TRBJ1-2, with TRBD1 matching 8 bases. CDR1 DFQATT and CDR2 SNEGSKA come from the germline V gene (reference sequence). With V trimmed by 5 bases and J by 8 bases, 7 bases remained unmatched. The CDR3 covers 12 residues.

This clonotype showed up just a few times. J is TRBJ1-2 and V is TRBV7-2; D gene ambiguous. Trimming stripped 1 base from V and 2 bases from J, with 11 bases between. This CDR3 region has 15 residues. Germline V gene lookup returns CDR1 SGHTA and CDR2 FQGNSA. The CDR3, as DNA: TGTGCCAGCAGCTTAGGGCCCCACGGGAACTATGGCTACACCTTC. It specifies CASSLGPHGNYGYTF.

This clonotype was picked up a small number of times. The V call is TRBV29-1, the J call TRBJ2-6; D is undetermined. V was cut by 7 bases and J by 0 bases, with 4 bases left in between. The germline V gene has CDR1 SQVTM and CDR2 ANQGSEA. The CDR3 runs to 12 residues. The CDR3 spells CSGLSGANVLTF. The CDR3 nucleotides are TGCAGCGGCCTCTCTGGGGCCAACGTCCTGACTTTC.

This clonotype showed up just a few times. This chain connects TRBV7-9 to TRBJ1-1; 7 nucleotides match TRBD1. Germline V CDR1 and CDR2: SEHNR, FQNEAQ (reference sequence). V shed 6 bases and J 5 bases; nucleotides not matched to a gene: 9. This CDR3 is built from 14 residues. For the CDR3, the DNA is TGTGCCAGCAGTTCAACAGGGGCGGTTACTGAAGCTTTCTTT. The encoded protein is CASSSTGAVTEAFF.